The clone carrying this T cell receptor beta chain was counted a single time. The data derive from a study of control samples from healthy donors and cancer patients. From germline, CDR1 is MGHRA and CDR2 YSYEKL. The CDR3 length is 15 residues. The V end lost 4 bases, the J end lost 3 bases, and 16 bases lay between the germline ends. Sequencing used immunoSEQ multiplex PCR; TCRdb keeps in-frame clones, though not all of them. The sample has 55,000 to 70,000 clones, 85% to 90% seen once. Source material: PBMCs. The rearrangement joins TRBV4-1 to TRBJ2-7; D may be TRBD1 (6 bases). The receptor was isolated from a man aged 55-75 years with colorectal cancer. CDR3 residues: CASSPRQEENYEQYF. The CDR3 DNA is TGCGCCAGCAGCCCCCGACAGGAAGAGAACTACGAGCAGTACTTC.